The following is a T cell receptor (beta chain) sequence with its context. Here immunoSEQ multiplex PCR was the method, and the copy in TCRdb shows in-frame clones only, minus some. This repertoire shows 100,000 to 150,000 clones, under 85% found once; its top ten account for about 11%. The CDR3 totals 14 residues. Germline V lookup: CDR1 MNHEY, CDR2 SMNVEV (reference sequence). Trimming cost V 10 bases and J 3 bases; bases outside gene matches: 12. The source of the sample is a study of blood T cell repertoires in COVID-19. The sample consisted of peripheral blood. The rearrangement joins TRBV27 to TRBJ2-7; 7 bases map to TRBD1. This sequence originates from a man in his sixties with acute or convalescent COVID-19. CDR3 DNA: TGTGCCATCCGCCGACAGGGCCCGTACTACGAGCAGTACTTC. This encodes CAIRRQGPYYEQYF.